A selection of T cell receptor beta chains follows, all from one sample in a study of T cell responses to AZD1222 COVID-19 vaccine. Repertoires were generated with immunoSEQ multiplex PCR, while TCRdb's copy carries only in-frame clones and drops some. The data hold roughly 80,000 clones, with around 93% observed a single time. This sample comprised peripheral blood, obtained 28 days after the second AZD1222 dose. These receptors were collected from an adult who received the AZD1222 COVID-19 vaccine. Each CDR3 is given with its conserved first and last residue. The D gene is left open where the match is weak. Size tells how often a clone was seen (once, few, many) or the class of an expanded clone, and some rows leave it out.

V gene	J gene	clone size	CDR3 length	D gene	CDR3 protein	CDR3 DNA
TRBV7-9	TRBJ2-7	-	16	TRBD1	CASSLVSGQGGNEQYF	TGTGCCAGCAGCTTAGTGTCGGGACAGGGAGGAAACGAGCAGTACTTC
TRBV7-3	TRBJ2-5	-	15	TRBD1	CASQRDRGDGETQYF	TGTGCCAGCCAACGAGACAGGGGCGACGGGGAGACCCAGTACTTC
TRBV5-1	TRBJ2-5	-	14	-	CASSPAPQGETQYF	TGCGCCAGCAGCCCCGCCCCCCAGGGGGAGACCCAGTACTTC
TRBV3-1/TRBV3-2	TRBJ2-5	-	16	TRBD1	CASSQDLRTGEATQYF	TGTGCCAGCAGCCAAGATCTACGGACAGGGGAAGCGACCCAGTACTTC
TRBV3-1/TRBV3-2	TRBJ1-1	-	14	TRBD1	CASRGQGYLTEAFF	TGTGCCAGCAGGGGACAGGGGTACCTCACTGAAGCTTTCTTT
TRBV5-1	TRBJ2-6	few	15	-	CASSTQGSGANVLTF	TGCGCCAGCAGCACCCAGGGATCTGGGGCCAACGTCCTGACTTTC
TRBV19	TRBJ1-6	-	14	-	CASSSSRGNSPLHF	TGTGCCAGTAGTAGCAGTAGGGGTAATTCACCCCTCCACTTT
TRBV7-6	TRBJ2-1	once	15	TRBD2	CASSPSTSGSNEQFF	TGTGCCAGCAGCCCCTCGACTAGCGGGAGCAATGAGCAGTTCTTC
TRBV7-9	TRBJ1-1	medium-sized	16	-	CASSSNTGTLNTEAFF	TGTGCCAGCAGCTCCAACACCGGGACACTAAACACTGAAGCTTTCTTT
TRBV20-1	TRBJ1-1	-	14	-	CSASEGTANTEAFF	TGCAGTGCTAGTGAAGGGACGGCGAACACTGAAGCTTTCTTT
TRBV6-5	TRBJ1-3	-	15	-	CASSPGGSSGNTIYF	TGTGCCAGCAGCCCCGGGGGTTCGTCTGGAAACACCATATATTTT
TRBV7-9	TRBJ2-5	-	14	TRBD1	CASSYGQGGETQYF	TGTGCCAGCAGCTATGGACAGGGAGGTGAGACCCAGTACTTC
TRBV3-1/TRBV3-2	TRBJ2-1	-	14	-	CASSQGGAGAEQFF	TGTGCCAGCAGCCAAGGAGGGGCTGGGGCCGAGCAGTTCTTC
TRBV6-6	TRBJ1-6	-	13	-	CASSYATNSPLHF	TGTGCCAGCAGTTACGCAACTAATTCACCCCTCCACTTT
TRBV11-2	TRBJ1-5	few	13	-	CASSRGINQPQHF	TGTGCCAGCAGCCGCGGAATCAATCAGCCCCAGCATTTT
TRBV19	TRBJ1-5	-	13	TRBD1	CASSMTGSQPQHF	TGTGCCAGTAGTATGACAGGGAGTCAGCCCCAGCATTTT
TRBV28	TRBJ2-2	-	16	TRBD1	CASSGADRGNTGELFF	TGTGCCAGCAGTGGAGCGGACAGGGGAAACACCGGGGAGCTGTTTTTT
TRBV7-9	TRBJ2-1	-	15	-	CASSLDSGPHNEQFF	TGTGCCAGCAGCTTAGATTCGGGCCCCCACAATGAGCAGTTCTTC
TRBV11-2	TRBJ1-5	-	10	-	CASSLEPQHF	TGTGCCAGCAGCTTGGAACCCCAGCATTTT